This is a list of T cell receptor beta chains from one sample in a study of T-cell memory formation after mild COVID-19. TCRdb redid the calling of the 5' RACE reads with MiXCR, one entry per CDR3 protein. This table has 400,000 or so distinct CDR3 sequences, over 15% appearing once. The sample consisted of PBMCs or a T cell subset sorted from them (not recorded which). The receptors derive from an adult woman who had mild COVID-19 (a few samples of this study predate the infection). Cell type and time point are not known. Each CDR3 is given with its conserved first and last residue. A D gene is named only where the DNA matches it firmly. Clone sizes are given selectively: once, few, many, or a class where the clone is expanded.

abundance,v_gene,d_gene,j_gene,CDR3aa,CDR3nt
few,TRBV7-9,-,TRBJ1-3,CASSPAPEEDGNTIYF,TGTGCCAGCAGCCCAGCTCCCGAGGAGGATGGAAACACCATATATTTT
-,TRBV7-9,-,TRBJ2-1,CASSLVLGASYNEQFF,TGTGCCAGCAGCTTAGTATTGGGCGCGTCCTACAATGAGCAGTTCTTC
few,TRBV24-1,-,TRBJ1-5,CATSDYTVPSNQPQHF,TGTGCCACCAGTGATTACACTGTTCCTAGCAATCAGCCCCAGCATTTT
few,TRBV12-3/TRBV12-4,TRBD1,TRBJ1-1,CASTLTGGTEAFF,TGTGCCAGCACTTTGACAGGGGGCACTGAAGCTTTCTTT
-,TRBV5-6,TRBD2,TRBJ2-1,CASSLGSGRYNEQFF,TGTGCCAGCAGCTTAGGTAGCGGGAGGTACAATGAGCAGTTCTTC
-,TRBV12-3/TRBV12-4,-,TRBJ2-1,CASSLDWVQFF,TGTGCCAGCAGTTTAGACTGGGTGCAGTTCTTC
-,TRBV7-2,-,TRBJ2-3,CASSLALRTRSQYF,TGTGCCAGCAGCTTAGCCTTACGGACACGATCGCAGTATTTT
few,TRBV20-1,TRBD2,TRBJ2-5,CSARDERGGTETQYF,TGCAGTGCTAGAGATGAGCGGGGGGGCACAGAGACCCAGTACTTC
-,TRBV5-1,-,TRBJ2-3,CASSLGGVRTDTQYF,TGCGCCAGCAGCTTGGGAGGAGTCCGCACAGATACGCAGTATTTT
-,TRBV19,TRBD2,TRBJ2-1,CASSRLAGSQRNEQFF,TGTGCCAGTAGTAGGCTAGCGGGGTCACAGCGCAATGAGCAGTTCTTC
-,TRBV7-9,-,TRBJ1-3,CASSSGPKSGNTIYF,TGTGCCAGCAGCTCGGGACCGAAATCTGGAAACACCATATATTTT